This section outlines one TCR beta chain sequence together with its context. The data derive from a study of CD8+ T cells in alopecia areata. Indicated treatment: oral pan-JAK inhibitor, 5-10 mg twice daily. cDNA serving as the sequencing template came from extracted, reverse transcribed RNA. The data were produced by immunoSEQ multiplex PCR, yet TCRdb's version contains in-frame clones alone and is incomplete. The table shows about 170,000 clones, with 58% occurring only once. The sample was CD4+ T cells sorted from blood, taken between weeks 55 and 65, from a patient treated with tofacitinib. The sequence derives from a human donor with alopecia areata.

The CDR3 sequence: CASSHRHPSSYEQYF. The CDR3 coding sequence is TGTGCCAGCAGCCACCGACATCCGAGCTCCTACGAGCAGTACTTC. The chain carries TRBV5-6 and TRBJ2-7; D uncertain. Germline CDR1 is SGHDT and CDR2 is YYEEEE. Trimming removed 4 bases at V and 0 bases at J, with 14 bases between. The CDR3 has 15 amino acids.